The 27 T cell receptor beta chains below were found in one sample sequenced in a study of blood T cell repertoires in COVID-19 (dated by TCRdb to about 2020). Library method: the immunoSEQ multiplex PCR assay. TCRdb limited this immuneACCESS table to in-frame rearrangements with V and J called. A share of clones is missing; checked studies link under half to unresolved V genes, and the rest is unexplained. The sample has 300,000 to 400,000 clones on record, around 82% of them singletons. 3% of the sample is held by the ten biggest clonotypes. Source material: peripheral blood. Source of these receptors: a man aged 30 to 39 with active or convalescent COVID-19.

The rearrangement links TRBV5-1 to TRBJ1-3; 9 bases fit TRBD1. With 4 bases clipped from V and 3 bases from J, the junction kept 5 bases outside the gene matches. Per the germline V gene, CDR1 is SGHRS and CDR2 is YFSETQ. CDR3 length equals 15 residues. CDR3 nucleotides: TGCGCCAGCAGCCGGGGGACAGGGAATGGAAACACCATATATTTT. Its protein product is CASSRGTGNGNTIYF.

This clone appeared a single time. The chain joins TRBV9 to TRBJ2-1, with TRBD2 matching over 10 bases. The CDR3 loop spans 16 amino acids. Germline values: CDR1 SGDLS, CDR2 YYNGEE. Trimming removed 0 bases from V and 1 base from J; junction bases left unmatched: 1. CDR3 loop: CASSVASGGSYNEQFF. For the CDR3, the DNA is TGTGCCAGCAGCGTAGCTAGCGGGGGTTCCTACAATGAGCAGTTCTTC.

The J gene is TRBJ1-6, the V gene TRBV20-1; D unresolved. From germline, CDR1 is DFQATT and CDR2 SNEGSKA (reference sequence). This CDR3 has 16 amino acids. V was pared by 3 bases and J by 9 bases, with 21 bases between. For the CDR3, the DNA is TGCAGTGCTAGTAGCCCCGGCACTGGATCGGGTTCACCCCTCCACTTT. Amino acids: CSASSPGTGSGSPLHF.

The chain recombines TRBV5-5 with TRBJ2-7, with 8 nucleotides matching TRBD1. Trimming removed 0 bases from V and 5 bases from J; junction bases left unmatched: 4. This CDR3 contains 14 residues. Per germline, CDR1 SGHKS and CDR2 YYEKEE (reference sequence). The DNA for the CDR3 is TGTGCCAGCAGCTTGGCCTCGGACAGGGACGAGCAGTACTTC. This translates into CASSLASDRDEQYF.

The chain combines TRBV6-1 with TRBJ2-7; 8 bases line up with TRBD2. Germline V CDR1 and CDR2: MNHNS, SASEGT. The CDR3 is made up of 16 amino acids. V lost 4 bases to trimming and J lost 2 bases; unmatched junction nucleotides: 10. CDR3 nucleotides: TGTGCCAGCAGTGGGTCGGGGACTAGTATTCCCTACGAGCAGTACTTC. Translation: CASSGSGTSIPYEQYF.

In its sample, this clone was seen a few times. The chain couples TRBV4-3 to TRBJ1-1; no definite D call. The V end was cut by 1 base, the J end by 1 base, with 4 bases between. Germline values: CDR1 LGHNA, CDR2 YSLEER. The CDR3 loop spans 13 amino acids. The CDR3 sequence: CASSQVRNTEAFF. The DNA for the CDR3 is TGCGCCAGCAGCCAAGTTAGGAACACTGAAGCTTTCTTT.

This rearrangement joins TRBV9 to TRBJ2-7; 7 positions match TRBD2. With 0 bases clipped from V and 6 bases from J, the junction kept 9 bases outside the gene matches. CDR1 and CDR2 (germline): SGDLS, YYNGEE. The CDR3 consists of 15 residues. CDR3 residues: CASSVGPLPGGEQYF. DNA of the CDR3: TGTGCCAGCAGCGTAGGTCCCCTCCCGGGGGGCGAGCAGTACTTC.

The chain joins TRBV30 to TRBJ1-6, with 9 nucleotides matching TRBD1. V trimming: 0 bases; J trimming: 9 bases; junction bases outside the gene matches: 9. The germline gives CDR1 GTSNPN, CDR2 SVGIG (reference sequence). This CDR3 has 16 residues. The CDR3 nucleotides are TGTGCCTGGAGTGTGTTACAGGGGGCTAACGGTTCACCCCTCCACTTT. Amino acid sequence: CAWSVLQGANGSPLHF. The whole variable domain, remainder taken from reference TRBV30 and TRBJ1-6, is SQTIHQWPATLVQPVGSPLSLECTVEGTSNPNLYWYRQAAGRGLQLLFYSVGIGQISSEVPQNLSASRPQDRQFILSSKKLLLSDSGFYLCAWSVLQGANGSPLHFGNGTRLTVT.

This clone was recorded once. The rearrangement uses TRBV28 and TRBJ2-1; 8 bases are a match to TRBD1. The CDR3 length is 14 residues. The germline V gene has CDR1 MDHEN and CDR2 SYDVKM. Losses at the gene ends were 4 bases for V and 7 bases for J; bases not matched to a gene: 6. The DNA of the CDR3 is TGTGCCAGCAGTTCAGGGGGCGCGGGGAATGAGCAGTTCTTC. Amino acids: CASSSGGAGNEQFF.

Written as DNA, the CDR3 is TGTGCCACCCGTGAGGGGGCGGCTGAAGCTTTCTTT. Translating gives CATREGAAEAFF. The V call is TRBV6-1, the J call TRBJ1-1; 7 bases agree with TRBD1. J lost 6 bases, V lost 10 bases, and 8 bases had no gene match. The length of the CDR3 is 12 residues. Germline V lookup: CDR1 MNHNS, CDR2 SASEGT.

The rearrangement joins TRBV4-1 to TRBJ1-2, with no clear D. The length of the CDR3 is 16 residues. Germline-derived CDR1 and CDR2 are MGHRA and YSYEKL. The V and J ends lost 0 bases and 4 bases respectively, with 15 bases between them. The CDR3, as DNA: TGCGCCAGCAGCCAAGAATTGCGAGGTCCTGGCTATGGCTACACCTTC. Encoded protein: CASSQELRGPGYGYTF.

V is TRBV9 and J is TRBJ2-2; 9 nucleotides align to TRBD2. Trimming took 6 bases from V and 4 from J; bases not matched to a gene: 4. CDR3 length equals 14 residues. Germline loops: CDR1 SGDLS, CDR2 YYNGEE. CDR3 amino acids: CASMAGGSTGELFF. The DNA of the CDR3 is TGTGCCAGCATGGCGGGAGGGTCCACCGGGGAGCTGTTTTTT. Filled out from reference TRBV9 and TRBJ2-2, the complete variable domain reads DSGVTQTPKHLITATGQRVTLRCSPRSGDLSVYWYQQSLDQGLQFLIQYYNGEERAKGNILERFSAQQFPDLHSELNLSSLELGDSALYFCASMAGGSTGELFFGEGSRLTVL.

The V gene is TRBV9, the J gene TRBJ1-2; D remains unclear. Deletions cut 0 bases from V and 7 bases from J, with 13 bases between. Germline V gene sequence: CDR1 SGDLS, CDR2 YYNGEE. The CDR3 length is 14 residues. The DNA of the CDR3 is TGTGCCAGCAGCGTAGACTTTTCATCGGGTGGCTACACCTTC. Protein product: CASSVDFSSGGYTF.

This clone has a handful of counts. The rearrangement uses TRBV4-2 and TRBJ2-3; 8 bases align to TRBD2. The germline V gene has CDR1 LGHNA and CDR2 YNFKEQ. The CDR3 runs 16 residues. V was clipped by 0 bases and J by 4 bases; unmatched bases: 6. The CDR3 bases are TGTGCCAGCAGCCAAGATCGGGCGGGGGGCCCAGATACGCAGTATTTT. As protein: CASSQDRAGGPDTQYF.

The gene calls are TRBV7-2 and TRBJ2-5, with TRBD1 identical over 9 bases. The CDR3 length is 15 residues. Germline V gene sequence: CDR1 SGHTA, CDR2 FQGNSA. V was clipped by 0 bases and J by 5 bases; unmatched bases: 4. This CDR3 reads CASSLAGTGIETQYF. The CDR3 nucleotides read TGTGCCAGCAGCTTAGCGGGGACAGGGATTGAGACCCAGTACTTC.

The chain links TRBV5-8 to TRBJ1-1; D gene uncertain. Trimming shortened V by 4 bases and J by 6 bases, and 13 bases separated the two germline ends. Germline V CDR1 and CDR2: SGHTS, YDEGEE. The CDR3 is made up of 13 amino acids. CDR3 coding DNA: TGTGCCAGCAGCGCGGGCCCAAGCCCTGAAGCTTTCTTT. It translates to CASSAGPSPEAFF. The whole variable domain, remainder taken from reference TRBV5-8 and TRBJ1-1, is EAGVTQSPTHLIKTRGQQATLRCSPISGHTSVYWYQQALGLGLQFLLWYDEGEERNRGNFPPRFSGRQFPNYSSELNVNALELEDSALYLCASSAGPSPEAFFGQGTRLTVV.

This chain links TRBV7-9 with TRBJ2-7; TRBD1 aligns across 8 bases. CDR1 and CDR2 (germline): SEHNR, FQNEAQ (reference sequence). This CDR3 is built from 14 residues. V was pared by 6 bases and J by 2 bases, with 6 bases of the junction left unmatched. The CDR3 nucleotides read TGTGCCAGCAGTATAGGGGACAGGCCCTACGAGCAGTACTTC. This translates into CASSIGDRPYEQYF.

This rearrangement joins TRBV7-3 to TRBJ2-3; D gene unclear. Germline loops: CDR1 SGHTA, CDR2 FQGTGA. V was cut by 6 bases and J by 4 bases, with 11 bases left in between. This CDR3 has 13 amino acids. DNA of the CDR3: TGTGCCAGCAGACCTACCCGAGCAGATACGCAGTATTTT. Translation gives CASRPTRADTQYF.

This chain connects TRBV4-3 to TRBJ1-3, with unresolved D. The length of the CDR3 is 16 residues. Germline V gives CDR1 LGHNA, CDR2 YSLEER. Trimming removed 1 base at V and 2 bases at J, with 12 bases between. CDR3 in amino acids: CASSQAWADPGNTIYF. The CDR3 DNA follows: TGCGCCAGCAGCCAAGCTTGGGCCGACCCTGGAAACACCATATATTTT.

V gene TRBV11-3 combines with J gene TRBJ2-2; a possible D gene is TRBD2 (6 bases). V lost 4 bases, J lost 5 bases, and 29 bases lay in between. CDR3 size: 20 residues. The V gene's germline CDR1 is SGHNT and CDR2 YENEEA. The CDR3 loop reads CASSSSTELRGTGGTGELFF. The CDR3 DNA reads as TGTGCCAGCAGCTCGTCGACGGAGCTACGGGGGACCGGAGGGACCGGGGAGCTGTTTTTT.

The CDR3 DNA sequence: TGTGCCAGCAGTTTGTCCCTGGGGGGGGTGGAAAAACTGTTTTTT. Amino acid sequence: CASSLSLGGVEKLFF. This chain uses TRBV28 with TRBJ1-4; a weak D match, TRBD1 (5 bases). Trimming shortened V by 3 bases and J by 8 bases, and 16 bases separated the two germline ends. Germline values: CDR1 MDHEN, CDR2 SYDVKM. The CDR3 loop spans 15 amino acids. The variable domain in full, completed from reference TRBV28 and TRBJ1-4, reads DVKVTQSSRYLVKRTGEKVFLECVQDMDHENMFWYRQDPGLGLRLIYFSYDVKMKEKGDIPEGYSVSREKKERFSLILESASTNQTSMYLCASSLSLGGVEKLFFGSGTQLSVL.

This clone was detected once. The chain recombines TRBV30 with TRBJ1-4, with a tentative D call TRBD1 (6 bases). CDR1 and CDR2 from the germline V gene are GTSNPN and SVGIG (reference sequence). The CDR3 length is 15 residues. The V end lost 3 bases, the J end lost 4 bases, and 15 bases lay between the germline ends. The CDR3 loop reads CAWRRPGQVNEKLFF. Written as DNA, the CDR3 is TGTGCCTGGAGAAGACCGGGACAAGTTAATGAAAAACTGTTTTTT.

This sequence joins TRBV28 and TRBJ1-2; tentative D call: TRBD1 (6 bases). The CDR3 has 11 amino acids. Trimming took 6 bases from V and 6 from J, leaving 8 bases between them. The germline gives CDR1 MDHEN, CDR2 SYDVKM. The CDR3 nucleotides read TGTGCCAGCAGCCGACAGGATGGCTACACCTTC. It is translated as CASSRQDGYTF.

The CDR3 DNA reads as TGTGCCAGCGGGCAGGGGGTAGGCACTGAAGCTTTCTTT. It encodes CASGQGVGTEAFF. V and J are TRBV6-5 and TRBJ1-1; TRBD1 agrees at 7 bases. The germline V gene encodes CDR1 MNHEY and CDR2 SVGAGI. Losses at the gene ends were 8 bases for V and 4 bases for J; bases not matched to a gene: 7. The CDR3 runs to 13 residues.

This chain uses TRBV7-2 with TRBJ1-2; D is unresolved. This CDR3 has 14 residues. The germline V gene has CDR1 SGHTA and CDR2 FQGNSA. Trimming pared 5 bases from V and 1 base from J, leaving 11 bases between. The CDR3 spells CASSTVRSNYGYTF. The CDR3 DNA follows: TGTGCCAGCAGCACCGTTCGGAGTAACTATGGCTACACCTTC.

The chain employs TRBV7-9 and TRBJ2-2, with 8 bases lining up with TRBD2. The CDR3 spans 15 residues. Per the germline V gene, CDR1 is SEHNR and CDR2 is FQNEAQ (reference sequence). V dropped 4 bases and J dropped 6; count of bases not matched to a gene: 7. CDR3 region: CASSSPGLVPGELFF. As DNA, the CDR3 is TGTGCCAGCAGCTCACCGGGACTAGTCCCCGGGGAGCTGTTTTTT.

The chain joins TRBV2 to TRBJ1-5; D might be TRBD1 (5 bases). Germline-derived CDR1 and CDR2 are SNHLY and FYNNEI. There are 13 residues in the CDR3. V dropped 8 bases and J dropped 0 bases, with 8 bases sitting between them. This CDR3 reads CASRGDSNQPQHF. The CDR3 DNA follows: TGTGCCAGCCGGGGGGATAGCAATCAGCCCCAGCATTTT.